This TCR beta chain is from a study of T cells in localized non-small cell lung cancer. Overall study findings and caveats: In adjacent lung appeared a median about 57 of the top 100 tumor clones. Exceeding tumor, uninvolved adjacent lung had the highest T cell clonality. A single tumor region was sequenced, leaving heterogeneity possible.

Remarks on this clone: Its cognate antigen is unknown.

Assay used: immunoSEQ multiplex PCR; TCRdb lists only in-frame clones, some missing. The table includes about 11,000 clones, 75% to 85% detected once. The source of this sequence is a female donor over 55 with stage II lung adenocarcinoma. The sequencing here drew on peripheral blood mononuclear cells, taken before any cancer treatment.

The CDR3 region has the DNA TGTGCCAGCAGTGACTCGATAGGTGCGATTCAGCCCCAGCATTTT. Encoded protein: CASSDSIGAIQPQHF. V is TRBV6-4 and J is TRBJ1-5; the D is unclear. This CDR3 is 15 amino acids long. V was cut by 0 bases and J by 6 bases, with 12 bases left in between. The germline V gene has CDR1 MRHNA and CDR2 SNTAGT.